The next 27 T cell receptor beta chains were all read from a single sample in a study of T-cell memory formation after mild COVID-19. From the 5' RACE reads, TCRdb called clonotypes with MiXCR, one entry per CDR3 protein. The sample contains 210,000 or so distinct CDR3 sequences, approximately 30% of which appear only once. Input material: PBMCs or a T cell subset sorted from them (not recorded which). These receptor sequences come from an adult woman who had mild COVID-19 (a few samples of this study predate the infection). Cell type and time point are not known.

This CDR3 reads CATKAGLAGSYEQYF. The CDR3 DNA follows: TGTGCCACCAAAGCAGGACTAGCGGGTTCCTACGAGCAGTACTTC. The V and J genes are TRBV15 and TRBJ2-7, with 11 bases that match TRBD2. There are 15 residues in the CDR3. Per germline, CDR1 LNHNV and CDR2 YYDKDF (reference sequence). V shed 7 bases and J 1 base; nucleotides not matched to a gene: 6.

The chain employs TRBV20-1 and TRBJ2-7, with 11 bases identical to TRBD2. V gave up 3 bases and J gave up 5 bases; unmatched junction bases: 12. Germline-derived CDR1 and CDR2 are DFQATT and SNEGSKA (reference sequence). The CDR3 sequence is 16 residues long. CDR3 bases: TGCAGTGCTAGTCCCATGACTAGCGGGAAGGCACACGAGCAGTACTTC. Amino acid sequence: CSASPMTSGKAHEQYF.

This clonotype has only a few counts. This sequence joins TRBV27 and TRBJ2-1; D remains unclear. V gave up 8 bases and J gave up 8 bases, with 28 bases separating them. There are 17 residues in the CDR3. From germline, CDR1 is MNHEY and CDR2 SMNVEV (reference sequence). The DNA of the CDR3 is TGTGCCAGCCGGCCACACGACCGCCCCGTCCGGTTCGATGAGCAGTTCTTC. It encodes CASRPHDRPVRFDEQFF.

This clonotype was found a few times. J is TRBJ2-2 and V is TRBV12-3 or TRBV12-4; D ambiguous. V was pared by 6 bases and J by 0 bases, with 14 bases between. The CDR3 runs 16 residues. Here the CDR3 reads CASSPRQVSNTGELFF. As DNA, the CDR3 is TGTGCCAGCAGCCCCCGACAAGTCTCGAACACCGGGGAGCTGTTTTTT.

This clonotype has a handful of counts. The chain employs TRBV29-1 and TRBJ1-1, with D possibly being TRBD1 (5 bases). The ends were cut back, 8 bases at V and 1 base at J, with 8 bases in the middle. The CDR3 totals 11 residues. Germline V gene data show CDR1 as SQVTM and CDR2 as ANQGSEA. DNA for the CDR3: TGCAGCTCCAGGGAGAACACTGAAGCTTTCTTT. Translating it yields CSSRENTEAFF. The whole variable domain, filled in from reference TRBV29-1 and TRBJ1-1, reads SAVISQKPSRDICQRGTSLTIQCQVDSQVTMMFWYRQQPGQSLTLIATANQGSEATYESGFVIDKFPISRPNLTFSTLTVSNMSPEDSSIYLCSSRENTEAFFGQGTRLTVV.

This clonotype was found a few times. The chain couples TRBV23-1 to TRBJ2-1, with D possibly TRBD1 on 7 matching bases. TRBV23-1 carries the ORF label, with uncertain function. The CDR3 sequence is 13 residues long. V was shortened by 4 bases and J by 6 bases, with 10 bases between the two germline ends. CDR3 loop: CASSPQGGNEQFF. The CDR3 DNA follows: TGCGCCAGCAGTCCCCAGGGGGGCAATGAGCAGTTCTTC.

The chain joins TRBV5-1 to TRBJ1-1; D is ambiguous. Germline loops: CDR1 SGHRS, CDR2 YFSETQ. This CDR3 spans 16 amino acids. Trimming took 0 bases from V and 1 from J, leaving 13 bases between them. The CDR3 bases are TGCGCCAGCAGCTTGGGATATAGTACTCAGAACACTGAAGCTTTCTTT. It is translated as CASSLGYSTQNTEAFF.

This clonotype showed up many times. The chain carries TRBV5-5 and TRBJ2-1, with 12 bases fitting TRBD2. This CDR3 region has 16 residues. V shed 1 base and J 6 bases; nucleotides not matched to a gene: 5. The V gene's germline CDR1 is SGHKS and CDR2 YYEKEE (reference sequence). The CDR3 bases are TGTGCCAGCAGCTTGAGCCTAGCGGGAGGGTTCAATGAGCAGTTCTTC. Protein sequence: CASSLSLAGGFNEQFF. Variable domain in full (rest from reference TRBV5-5 and TRBJ2-1): DAGVTQSPTHLIKTRGQQVTLRCSPISGHKSVSWYQQVLGQGPQFIFQYYEKEERGRGNFPDRFSARQFPNYSSELNVNALLLGDSALYLCASSLSLAGGFNEQFFGPGTRLTVL.

This clonotype was seen a few times. V is TRBV5-5 and J is TRBJ2-3; D may be TRBD2 (6 bases). This CDR3 is built from 13 residues. From germline, CDR1 is SGHKS and CDR2 YYEKEE (reference sequence). V dropped 6 bases and J dropped 1 base, with 9 bases sitting between them. This chain's CDR3 is CASTKRGTDTQYF. The CDR3 nucleotides read TGTGCCAGCACGAAGCGGGGCACAGATACGCAGTATTTT.

CDR3 sequence reads: CASSSFGAGYGYTF. The DNA for the CDR3 is TGTGCCAGCAGTTCCTTCGGAGCGGGCTATGGCTACACCTTC. The J gene is TRBJ1-2, the V gene TRBV12-3 or TRBV12-4; D is undetermined. The CDR3 sequence is 14 residues long. V was cut by 4 bases and J by 4 bases, with 13 bases left in between.

This rearrangement joins TRBV6-6 to TRBJ2-3; 9 nucleotides align to TRBD2. Germline CDR1 and CDR2: MNHNY and SVGAGI (reference sequence). With V trimmed by 6 bases and J by 5 bases, 3 bases remained unmatched. This CDR3 has 13 residues. The CDR3 loop reads CASSMTSGDTQYF. The CDR3 DNA sequence: TGTGCCAGCAGCATGACTAGCGGAGATACGCAGTATTTT.

This clonotype was detected a few times. The J gene is TRBJ2-3, the V gene TRBV25-1; 8 bases align to TRBD2. CDR3 length equals 15 residues. CDR1 and CDR2 from the germline V gene are MGHDK and SYGVNS. Trimming took 4 bases from V and 3 from J; bases not matched to a gene: 6. The CDR3 loop reads CASSAGRADTDTQYF. The CDR3 DNA follows: TGTGCCAGCAGTGCCGGGAGGGCCGATACAGATACGCAGTATTTT.

This clonotype was seen more than once but under ten times. The chain links TRBV12-3 or TRBV12-4 to TRBJ2-7, with D hard to call. The CDR3 covers 17 residues. V was pared by 0 bases and J by 0 bases, with 15 bases between. The chain's CDR3 is CASSLADQAPYSYEQYF. The CDR3 DNA sequence: TGTGCCAGCAGTTTAGCGGACCAGGCTCCATACTCCTACGAGCAGTACTTC.

CDR3 sequence reads: CASSPLGGLALTDTQYF. As DNA, the CDR3 is TGTGCCAGCAGTCCCCTTGGCGGGCTAGCACTCACAGATACGCAGTATTTT. V gene TRBV2 combines with J gene TRBJ2-3, with D perhaps TRBD2 (5 bases). V was shortened by 5 bases and J by 2 bases, with 20 bases between the two germline ends. CDR1 and CDR2 (germline): SNHLY, FYNNEI. The CDR3 spans 17 residues.

The chain joins TRBV4-1 to TRBJ2-1; D gene unclear. Trimming cost V 1 base and J 9 bases, with 10 bases left between them. Germline values: CDR1 MGHRA, CDR2 YSYEKL. This CDR3 spans 13 amino acids. CDR3 sequence: CASSQAEISEQFF. Here the CDR3 DNA reads TGCGCCAGCAGCCAAGCTGAAATTTCTGAGCAGTTCTTC.

There are a few counts of this clonotype. V gene TRBV9 combines with J gene TRBJ2-7; 8 nucleotides agree with TRBD2. Germline values: CDR1 SGDLS, CDR2 YYNGEE. J lost 5 bases, V lost 3 bases, and 7 bases had no gene match. The CDR3 sequence is 14 residues long. CDR3 bases: TGTGCCAGCAGCGGCACGGGGGGGAGAAACGAGCAGTACTTC. It specifies CASSGTGGRNEQYF.

The chain employs TRBV18 and TRBJ1-1; tentatively, D is TRBD1 (5 bases). The germline V gene encodes CDR1 KGHSH and CDR2 LQKENI. This CDR3 spans 13 amino acids. V was clipped by 4 bases and J by 7 bases, with 13 bases between them. The CDR3 sequence is CASSQLEGDEAFF. CDR3 DNA: TGTGCCAGCTCACAACTCGAAGGGGATGAAGCTTTCTTT.

This clonotype has just a few counts. The chain links TRBV3-1 to TRBJ2-1; possible D gene TRBD2, 5 bases. V lost 4 bases and J 7 bases, leaving 11 bases between the germline ends. Germline values: CDR1 LGHDT, CDR2 YNNKEL (reference sequence). The CDR3 loop spans 13 amino acids. The DNA for the CDR3 is TGTGCCAGCAGCCTCCGAACTAGTAATGAGCAGTTCTTC. Its translation is CASSLRTSNEQFF.

This clonotype has a single count. The V and J genes are TRBV11-2 and TRBJ2-5; possible D gene TRBD1, 7 bases. Germline CDR1 is SGHAT and CDR2 is FQNNGV. V dropped 2 bases and J dropped 2 bases, with 15 bases sitting between them. The CDR3 contains 16 residues. In nucleotides, the CDR3 is TGTGCCAGCAGCTTACGCGGGGACAGTACTCAAGAGACCCAGTACTTC. Translating it yields CASSLRGDSTQETQYF.

This chain links TRBV29-1 with TRBJ1-2; 8 bases match TRBD1. Losses at the gene ends were 7 bases for V and 3 bases for J; bases not matched to a gene: 4. From germline, CDR1 is SQVTM and CDR2 ANQGSEA. This CDR3 has 12 amino acids. CDR3 in amino acids: CSAEDRDYGYTF. The CDR3 coding sequence is TGCAGCGCAGAGGACAGGGACTATGGCTACACCTTC.

The chain recombines TRBV6-5 with TRBJ2-7; TRBD1 agrees at 9 bases. V lost 2 bases, J lost 3 bases, and 2 bases stayed unmatched. CDR1 MNHEY and CDR2 SVGAGI come from the germline V gene. The CDR3 is 14 amino acids. The CDR3 spells CASSYGTGNYEQYF. Here the CDR3 DNA reads TGTGCCAGCAGTTACGGGACAGGGAACTACGAGCAGTACTTC.

This clonotype was counted ten times or more. This chain uses TRBV6-5 with TRBJ2-6, with TRBD1 as a possible D gene (5 bases). V was shortened by 8 bases and J by 0 bases, with 17 bases between the two germline ends. The CDR3 loop spans 17 amino acids. Germline assignment: CDR1 MNHEY and CDR2 SVGAGI. The CDR3 here is CASRRQPAHSGANVLTF. CDR3 nucleotides: TGTGCCAGCCGCAGACAGCCGGCCCACTCTGGGGCCAACGTCCTGACTTTC.

This clonotype has only a few counts. This chain uses TRBV4-2 with TRBJ1-1; 11 nucleotides align to TRBD1. Germline trimming cut 1 base from V and 5 bases from J; bases unmatched to any gene: 9. Germline assignment: CDR1 LGHNA and CDR2 YNFKEQ. The CDR3 sequence is 17 residues long. The CDR3 DNA follows: TGTGCCAGCAGCCAAGGGACAGGGGGCGAATTAAGAACTGAAGCTTTCTTT. As protein: CASSQGTGGELRTEAFF.

V gene TRBV29-1 combines with J gene TRBJ2-1; 10 positions agree with TRBD2. The CDR3 sequence is 14 residues long. J lost 6 bases, V lost 7 bases, and 9 bases had no gene match. The germline gives CDR1 SQVTM, CDR2 ANQGSEA. The CDR3 bases are TGCAGCGCTTCTACTAGCGGGGCGGGCAATGAGCAGTTCTTC. Protein: CSASTSGAGNEQFF.

The gene calls are TRBV10-3 and TRBJ2-5; no firm D call. Germline lookup yields CDR1 ENHRY and CDR2 SYGVKD. Deletions cut 0 bases from V and 5 bases from J, with 13 bases between. The CDR3 consists of 15 residues. The CDR3 DNA reads as TGTGCCATCAGTGAGTCCATCGGGCAAGGGGAGACCCAGTACTTC. Protein: CAISESIGQGETQYF.

The chain couples TRBV6-4 to TRBJ2-1; 7 positions match TRBD2. This CDR3 comprises 14 residues. The germline V gene has CDR1 MRHNA and CDR2 SNTAGT. J was trimmed by 5 bases and V by 2 bases; bases with no gene match: 3. CDR3 nucleotide sequence: TGTGCCAGCAGTGACAGCGGGAACAACAATGAGCAGTTCTTC. Translation: CASSDSGNNNEQFF.

The genes are TRBV5-1 and TRBJ1-2, with D unclear. Germline V gene lookup returns CDR1 SGHRS and CDR2 YFSETQ. The CDR3 has 14 residues. Between the trimmed V and J ends, which lost 4 bases and 6 bases, there was a span of 16 bases. CDR3 in DNA: TGCGCCAGCAGCACTGGCATGGGTCTGGATGGCTACACCTTC. Translated: CASSTGMGLDGYTF.